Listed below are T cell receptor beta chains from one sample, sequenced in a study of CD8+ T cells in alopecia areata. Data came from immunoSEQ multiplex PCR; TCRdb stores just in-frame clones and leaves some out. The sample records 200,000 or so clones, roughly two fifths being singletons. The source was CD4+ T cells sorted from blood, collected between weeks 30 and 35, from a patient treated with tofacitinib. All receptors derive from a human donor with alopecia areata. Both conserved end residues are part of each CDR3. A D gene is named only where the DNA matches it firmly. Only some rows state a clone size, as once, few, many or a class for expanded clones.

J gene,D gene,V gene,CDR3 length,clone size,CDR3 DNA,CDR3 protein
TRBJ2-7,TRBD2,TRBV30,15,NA,TGTGCCTGGAGCTTGGGACTAGCGGGAGAGGGCGAGCAGTACTTC,CAWSLGLAGEGEQYF
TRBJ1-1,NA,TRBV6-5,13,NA,TGTGCCAGCAGTTACGAGGTGGACACTGAAGCTTTCTTT,CASSYEVDTEAFF
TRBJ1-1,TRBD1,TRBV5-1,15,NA,TGCGCCAGCAGTTCTGGGACAGGCATGAACACTGAAGCTTTCTTT,CASSSGTGMNTEAFF
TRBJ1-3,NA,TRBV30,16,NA,TGTGCCTGGAGCCTCCTAGAGACGCTGACGGGAAACACCATATATTTT,CAWSLLETLTGNTIYF
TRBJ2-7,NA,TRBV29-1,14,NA,TGCAGCGCCATGCGGGACGCGAGCTCCTACGAGCAGTACTTC,CSAMRDASSYEQYF
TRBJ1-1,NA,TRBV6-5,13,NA,TGTGCCAGCAGCCCCGGACCGTCTCTTGAAGCTTTCTTT,CASSPGPSLEAFF
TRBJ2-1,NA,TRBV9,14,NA,TGTGCCAGCAGCGTAGCAGGGCGGGGCAATGAGCAGTTCTTC,CASSVAGRGNEQFF
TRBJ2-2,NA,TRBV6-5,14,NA,TGTGCCAGCAGTTCCGGGACACTTACCGGGGAGCTGTTTTTT,CASSSGTLTGELFF
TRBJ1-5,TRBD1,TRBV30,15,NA,TGTGCCTGGAGTGCAGGGGGAGCGGGCAATCAGCCCCAGCATTTT,CAWSAGGAGNQPQHF
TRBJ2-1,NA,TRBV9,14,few,TGTGCCAGCAGCTCCTCAGCGCCTCACAATGAGCAGTTCTTC,CASSSSAPHNEQFF
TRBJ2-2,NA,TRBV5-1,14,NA,TGCGCCAGCAGCTTCAGGCTCAACACCGGGGAGCTGTTTTTT,CASSFRLNTGELFF
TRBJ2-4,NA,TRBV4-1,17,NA,TGCGCCAGCAGCGCGCCCCTGGTGGGTCTAGCCAAAAACATTCAGTACTTC,CASSAPLVGLAKNIQYF
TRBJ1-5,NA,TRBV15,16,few,TGTGCCACCAGCAGAGGGGCAGGTAATAGCAATCAGCCCCAGCATTTT,CATSRGAGNSNQPQHF
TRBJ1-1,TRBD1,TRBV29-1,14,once,TGCAGCGTTGGCCGGGACAGGCTTAGGCCTGAAGCTTTCTTT,CSVGRDRLRPEAFF
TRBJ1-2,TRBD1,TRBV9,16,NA,TGTGCCAGCAGTCCGATAAGACAGGGACCTAACTATGGCTACACCTTC,CASSPIRQGPNYGYTF
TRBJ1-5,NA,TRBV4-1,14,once,TGCGCCAGCAGCCAAGGTCAGCGCAATCAGCCCCAGCATTTT,CASSQGQRNQPQHF